Listed below are T cell receptor beta chains from one sample, sequenced in a study of CD8 T cells in Susac syndrome. TCRdb redid the calling of the immunoSEQ multiplex PCR reads with MiXCR, one entry per CDR3 protein. This sample carries about 300,000 distinct CDR3 sequences, 92% of them seen once, and the ten largest clones take roughly 0.064%. Sequencing was done on a sample of CD4+ T cells from PBMCs. Receptor source: a human donor with multiple sclerosis. The CDR3 runs from the conserved cysteine through the conserved F or W.

j_call cdr3_length v_call cdr3_aa
TRBJ1-1 16 TRBV12-3/TRBV12-4 CASSHTLGQGGTEAFF
TRBJ2-3 16 TRBV27 CASSFLAGGPEDTQYF
TRBJ1-5 14 TRBV18 CASSPSGLNQPQHF
TRBJ2-3 17 TRBV5-1 CASSLRLAGTSTDTQYF
TRBJ2-7 15 TRBV12-3/TRBV12-4 CASSSRTGAPWKQYF
TRBJ2-7 14 TRBV5-1 CASSSLGGSHEQYF
TRBJ1-3 15 TRBV19 CASSPGGRPINTIYF
TRBJ1-2 14 TRBV5-1 CASRRLQGDYGYTF
TRBJ1-1 16 TRBV6-5 CASSYSTGDVNTEAFF
TRBJ1-4 16 TRBV18 CASSPWSGGNGEKLFF
TRBJ2-4 16 TRBV23-1 CASSQSRHQAKNIQYF
TRBJ1-2 14 TRBV29-1 CSVEDHPGNYGYTF
TRBJ2-3 14 TRBV12-3/TRBV12-4 CASSQPVFTDTQYF
TRBJ2-2 15 TRBV2 CASRVDYRNTGELFF
TRBJ2-7 17 TRBV29-1 CSVASRDRGGRRYEQYF
TRBJ1-2 14 TRBV7-9 CASSLARQGHGYTF
TRBJ1-1 12 TRBV6-5 CASSPGAYGAFF
TRBJ2-3 16 TRBV20-1 CSARDGKGRPPYTQYF
TRBJ1-1 16 TRBV4-1 CASSLQRGRENTEAFF
TRBJ2-2 14 TRBV29-1 CSVGPYSYTGELFF
TRBJ2-3 14 TRBV6-1 CASLEGGVKDTQYF
TRBJ2-7 18 TRBV4-1 CASSQDRGTSGSRAEQYF
TRBJ2-7 13 TRBV25-1 CASSIQGGDEQYF
TRBJ1-4 14 TRBV30 CAWSGGTLDEKLFF
TRBJ1-5 14 TRBV12-3/TRBV12-4 CASRNDRSNQPQHF
TRBJ1-5 14 TRBV5-1 CASSLVPENQPQHF
TRBJ2-3 14 TRBV18 CASSQIGPSDTQYF
TRBJ1-2 12 TRBV29-1 CSVVLGEGGYTF
TRBJ2-7 17 TRBV7-2 CASSLHQMNRGRYEQYF
TRBJ2-3 14 TRBV19 CASSTGGSTDTQYF
TRBJ2-6 16 TRBV7-9 CASSSVAASGANVLTF
TRBJ2-1 16 TRBV5-6 CASKRRGLNSYNEQFF